These T cell receptor beta chains were read from a single sample in a study of blood T cell repertoires in COVID-19. Assay: immunoSEQ multiplex PCR; the TCRdb copy retains only in-frame clones and omits some. The sample yields some 210,000 clones, roughly nine tenths seen once. Source material: peripheral blood. All receptors come from a man between 60 and 75 years old who had recovered from COVID-19. Each CDR3 is given without its conserved first and last residue.

CDR3 protein: ASSWDRYEQY; V gene: TRBV12-3/TRBV12-4
CDR3 protein: ASSLSGGDSYEQY; V gene: TRBV5-1
CDR3 protein: ASSVHQGAQTYEQY; V gene: TRBV5-6
CDR3 protein: ASADGKGDTQY; V gene: TRBV11-2
CDR3 protein: ASSLEETGYHGYT; V gene: TRBV7-2
CDR3 protein: ASSSRVRREGDEQF; V gene: TRBV19
CDR3 protein: ASAGQGARQPQH; V gene: TRBV27
CDR3 protein: ASSPGAPLAGVLY; V gene: TRBV5-1
CDR3 protein: ASSWRESLYNEQF; V gene: TRBV6-5
CDR3 protein: ASSLLLSGNTIY; V gene: TRBV6-5
CDR3 protein: SVYRSGTGGYGYT; V gene: TRBV29-1
CDR3 protein: ASSSTGLNGYT; V gene: TRBV7-8
CDR3 protein: ASSVSSGASTDTQY; V gene: TRBV9
CDR3 protein: ASSRVLDTQY; V gene: TRBV2
CDR3 protein: ASREGQGNSPLH; V gene: TRBV9
CDR3 protein: ASRTSGASNYGYT; V gene: TRBV6-6
CDR3 protein: ASSWGQGEKLF; V gene: TRBV5-4
CDR3 protein: ATQAWGQGNQPQH; V gene: TRBV24-1
CDR3 protein: ASSPTGTNEKLF; V gene: TRBV2
CDR3 protein: ASGRRDKALHVDGYT; V gene: TRBV5-8
CDR3 protein: ASSWGRGVGANVLT; V gene: TRBV5-4
CDR3 protein: ATSGGVLADNEQF; V gene: TRBV15
CDR3 protein: ASRGQGETEAF; V gene: TRBV19
CDR3 protein: ASSENPGGNQPQH; V gene: TRBV2
CDR3 protein: ASSLQGYEQY; V gene: TRBV5-1
CDR3 protein: ASSLRTALDTQY; V gene: TRBV5-6
CDR3 protein: ASSRTGEEGGYT; V gene: TRBV5-6
CDR3 protein: ASSFYGVYNEKLF; V gene: TRBV11-2
CDR3 protein: AISDTGQVDNQPQH; V gene: TRBV10-3
CDR3 protein: ASSLFLAGRYTQY; V gene: TRBV27
CDR3 protein: ASSLVGTSAYEQY; V gene: TRBV7-2
CDR3 protein: ASSPDRAWYGDTQY; V gene: TRBV27
CDR3 protein: ASSMRTENTEAF; V gene: TRBV19
CDR3 protein: ASSVELAGGRNEQF; V gene: TRBV9
CDR3 protein: ASLTEGGQVYGYT; V gene: TRBV28
CDR3 protein: ASSSAGRPKGNTIY; V gene: TRBV21-1
CDR3 protein: ARPGYEQY; V gene: TRBV10-1
CDR3 protein: ASSQDIRGGGGGGYT; V gene: TRBV14
CDR3 protein: ASSLVGRLNTEAF; V gene: TRBV5-6
CDR3 protein: ASSLGSGGSNEQF; V gene: TRBV27
CDR3 protein: ASSPGTATFNTEAF; V gene: TRBV11-2
CDR3 protein: ATSDAGATDTQY; V gene: TRBV24-1
CDR3 protein: ASSPARTGLNTGELF; V gene: TRBV7-3
CDR3 protein: ASSYGGVRSYNEQF; V gene: TRBV6-5